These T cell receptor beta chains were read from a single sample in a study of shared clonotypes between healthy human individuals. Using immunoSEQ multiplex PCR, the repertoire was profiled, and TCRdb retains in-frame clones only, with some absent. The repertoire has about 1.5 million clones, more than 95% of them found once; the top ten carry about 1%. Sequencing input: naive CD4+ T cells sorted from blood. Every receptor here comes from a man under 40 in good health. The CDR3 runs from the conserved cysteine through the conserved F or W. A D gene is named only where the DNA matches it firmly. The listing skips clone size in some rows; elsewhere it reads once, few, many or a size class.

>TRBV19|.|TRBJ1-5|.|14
CASSILDNNQPQHF
TGTGCCAGTAGTATCCTGGACAACAATCAGCCCCAGCATTTT
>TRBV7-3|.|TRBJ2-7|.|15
CASSPGGSRDYEQYF
TGTGCCAGCAGCCCCGGGGGTAGCAGAGACTACGAGCAGTACTTC
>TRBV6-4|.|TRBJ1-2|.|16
CASSDEIGAGFYGYTF
TGTGCCAGCAGTGACGAGATCGGGGCGGGTTTCTATGGCTACACCTTC
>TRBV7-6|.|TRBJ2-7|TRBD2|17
CASSLVVPGLAGGGQYF
TGTGCCAGCAGCTTGGTTGTCCCGGGACTAGCGGGAGGAGGGCAGTACTTC
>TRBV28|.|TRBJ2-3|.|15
CASRSLQAGADTQYF
TGTGCCAGCAGAAGCCTCCAGGCCGGGGCAGATACGCAGTATTTT
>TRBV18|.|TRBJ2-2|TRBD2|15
CASSSSYAGAGELFF
TGTGCCAGCTCATCGTCTTACGCGGGGGCCGGGGAGCTGTTTTTT
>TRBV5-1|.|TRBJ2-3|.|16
CASSFIAGASTDTQYF
TGCGCCAGCAGCTTTATTGCGGGGGCTAGCACAGATACGCAGTATTTT
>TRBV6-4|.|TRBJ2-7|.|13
CASSDREGREQYF
TGTGCCAGCAGTGACAGGGAAGGGCGCGAGCAGTACTTC
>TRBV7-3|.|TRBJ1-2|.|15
CASRLSRRGNYGYTF
TGTGCCAGCAGGCTCAGCAGGAGGGGGAACTATGGCTACACCTTC
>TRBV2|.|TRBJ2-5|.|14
CASSELQYQETQYF
TGTGCCAGCAGTGAGTTACAGTACCAAGAGACCCAGTACTTC
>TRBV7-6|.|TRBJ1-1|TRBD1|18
CASSLARFVSNRGEGAFF
TGTGCCAGCAGCTTAGCTCGTTTCGTGTCGAACAGGGGGGAGGGAGCTTTCTTT
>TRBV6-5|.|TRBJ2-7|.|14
CASSYFRGAYEQYF
TGTGCCAGCAGTTACTTTCGAGGGGCCTACGAGCAGTACTTC
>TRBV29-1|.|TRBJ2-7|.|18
CSVEDRRRGRLRDNEQYF
TGCAGCGTTGAAGATCGTCGGCGTGGCCGCCTCAGGGATAACGAGCAGTACTTC
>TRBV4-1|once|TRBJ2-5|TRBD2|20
CASSQDRMTSGRWDQETQYF
TGCGCCAGCAGCCAAGATCGGATGACTAGCGGGAGGTGGGACCAAGAGACCCAGTACTTC
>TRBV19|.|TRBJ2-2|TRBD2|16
CASGATSGTNTGELFF
TGTGCCAGTGGGGCAACTAGCGGGACGAACACCGGGGAGCTGTTTTTT
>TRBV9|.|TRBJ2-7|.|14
CASSPLLASYEQYF
TGTGCCAGCTCCCCCCTGTTGGCCTCCTACGAGCAGTACTTC
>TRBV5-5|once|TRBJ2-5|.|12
CASSPIMETQYF
TGTGCCAGCAGCCCTATAATGGAGACCCAGTACTTC
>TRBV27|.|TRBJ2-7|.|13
CASSSIAAYEQYF
TGTGCCAGCAGTTCGATAGCGGCCTACGAGCAGTACTTC
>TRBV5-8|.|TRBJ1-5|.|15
CASTTVRESNQPQHF
TGTGCCAGCACAACTGTCAGGGAAAGCAATCAGCCCCAGCATTTT
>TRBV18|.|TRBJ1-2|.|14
CASSPRAGTYGYTF
TGTGCCAGCTCACCTCGGGCAGGGACGTATGGCTACACCTTC
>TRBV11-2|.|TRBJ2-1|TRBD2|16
CASSPTSGRPHNEQFF
TGTGCCAGCAGCCCGACTAGCGGGAGGCCCCACAATGAGCAGTTCTTC
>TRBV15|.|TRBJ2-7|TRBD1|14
CATSRTGGLYEQYF
TGTGCCACCAGCAGAACAGGGGGCCTCTACGAGCAGTACTTC
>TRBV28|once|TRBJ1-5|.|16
CASWTRDPYSNQPQHF
TGTGCCAGCTGGACAAGGGACCCCTATAGCAATCAGCCCCAGCATTTT